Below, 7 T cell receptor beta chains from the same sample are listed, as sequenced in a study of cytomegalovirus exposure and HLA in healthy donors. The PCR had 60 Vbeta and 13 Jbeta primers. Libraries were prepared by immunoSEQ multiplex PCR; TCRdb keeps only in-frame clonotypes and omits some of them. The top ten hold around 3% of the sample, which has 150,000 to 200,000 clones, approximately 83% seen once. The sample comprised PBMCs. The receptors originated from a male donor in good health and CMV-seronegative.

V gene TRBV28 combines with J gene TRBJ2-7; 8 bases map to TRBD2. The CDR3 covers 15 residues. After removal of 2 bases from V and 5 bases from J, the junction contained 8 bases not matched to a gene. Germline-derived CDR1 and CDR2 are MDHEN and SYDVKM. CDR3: CASSLDTSGVDEQYF. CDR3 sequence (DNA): TGTGCCAGCAGTTTAGATACTAGCGGAGTGGACGAGCAGTACTTC.

CDR3 amino acids: CASSIPRQASGANVLTF. The DNA for the CDR3 is TGTGCCAGTAGTATTCCCAGACAGGCCTCTGGGGCCAACGTCCTGACTTTC. The genes are TRBV19 and TRBJ2-6; D perhaps matches TRBD1 (6 bases). Trimming shortened V by 3 bases and J by 0 bases, and 12 bases separated the two germline ends. There are 17 residues in the CDR3. Germline V CDR1 and CDR2: LNHDA, SQIVND (reference sequence).

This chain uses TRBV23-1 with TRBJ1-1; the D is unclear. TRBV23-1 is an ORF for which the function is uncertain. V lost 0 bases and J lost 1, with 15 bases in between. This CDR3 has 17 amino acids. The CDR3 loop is CASSQSRLRDGNTEAFF. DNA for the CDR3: TGCGCCAGCAGTCAATCGAGGTTACGCGACGGGAACACTGAAGCTTTCTTT.

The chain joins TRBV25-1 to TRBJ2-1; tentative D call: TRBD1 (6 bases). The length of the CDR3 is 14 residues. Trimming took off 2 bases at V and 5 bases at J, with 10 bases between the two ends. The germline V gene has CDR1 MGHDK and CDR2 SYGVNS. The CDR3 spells CASSEITGNNEQFF. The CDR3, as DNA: TGTGCCAGCAGTGAAATAACAGGGAACAATGAGCAGTTCTTC.

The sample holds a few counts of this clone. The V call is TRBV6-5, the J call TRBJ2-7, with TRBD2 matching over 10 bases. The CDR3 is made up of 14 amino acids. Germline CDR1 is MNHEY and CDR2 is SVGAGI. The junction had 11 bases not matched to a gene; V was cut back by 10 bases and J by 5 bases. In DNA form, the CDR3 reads TGTGCCACCAAAGGACTAGCGGCTTCCCACGAGCAGTACTTC. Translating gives CATKGLAASHEQYF.

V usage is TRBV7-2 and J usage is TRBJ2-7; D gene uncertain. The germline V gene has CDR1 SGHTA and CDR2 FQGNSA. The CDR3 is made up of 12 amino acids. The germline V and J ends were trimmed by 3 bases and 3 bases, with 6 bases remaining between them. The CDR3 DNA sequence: TGTGCCAGCAGCTTCCACGGCTACGAGCAGTACTTC. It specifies CASSFHGYEQYF. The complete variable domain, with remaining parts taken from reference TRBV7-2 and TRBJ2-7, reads GAGVSQSPSNKVTEKGKDVELRCDPISGHTALYWYRQSLGQGLEFLIYFQGNSAPDKSGLPSDRFSAERTGGSVSTLTIQRTQQEDSAVYLCASSFHGYEQYFGPGTRLTVT.

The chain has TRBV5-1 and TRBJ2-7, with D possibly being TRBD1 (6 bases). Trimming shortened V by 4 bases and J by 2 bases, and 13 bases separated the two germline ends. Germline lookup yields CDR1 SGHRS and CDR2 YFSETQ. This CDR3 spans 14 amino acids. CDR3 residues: CASSGTGFAYEQYF. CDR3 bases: TGCGCCAGCAGCGGAACAGGGTTCGCCTACGAGCAGTACTTC.